The entry below describes one T cell receptor (beta chain). The method was immunoSEQ multiplex PCR; TCRdb's version includes in-frame clones alone and lacks a portion of them. The repertoire includes 1.6 million or so clones, more than 95% of them detected once, and about 1% sits in the top ten. These data come from a study of shared clonotypes between healthy human individuals. This CDR3 is built from 15 residues. In germline, CDR1 is MDHEN, CDR2 SYDVKM. V was trimmed by 3 bases and J by 1 base, leaving 13 bases between them. This sequence joins TRBV28 and TRBJ2-7, with D tentatively TRBD2 (6 bases). The sequencing input was naive CD4+ T cells sorted from blood. Subset reported: CD45RA+ positively selected. The clonotype was recovered from a man younger than 45 in good health. In nucleotides, the CDR3 is TGTGCCAGCAGTTTGCCCCGACTAGTGTCCTACGAGCAGTACTTC. Translating it yields CASSLPRLVSYEQYF.